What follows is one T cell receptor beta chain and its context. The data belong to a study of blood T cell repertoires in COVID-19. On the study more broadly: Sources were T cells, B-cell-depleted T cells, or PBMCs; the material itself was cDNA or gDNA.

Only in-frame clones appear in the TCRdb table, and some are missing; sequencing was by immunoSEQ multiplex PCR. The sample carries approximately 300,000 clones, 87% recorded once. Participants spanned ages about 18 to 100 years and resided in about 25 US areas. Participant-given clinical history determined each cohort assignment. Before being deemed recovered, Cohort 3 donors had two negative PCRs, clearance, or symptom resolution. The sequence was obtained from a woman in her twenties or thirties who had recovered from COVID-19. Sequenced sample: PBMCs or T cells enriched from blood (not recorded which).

Written as DNA, the CDR3 is TGTGCCAGCAGCTTACTCGGACAGGCACCTAACTATGGCTACACCTTC. Its protein is CASSLLGQAPNYGYTF. V is TRBV7-8 and J is TRBJ1-2, with TRBD1 identical over 7 bases. The CDR3 sequence is 16 residues long. From germline, CDR1 is SGHVS and CDR2 FQNEAQ. J gave up 0 bases and V 2 bases, and 6 bases lay outside the gene matches.